This T cell receptor beta chain was sequenced in a study of blood T cell repertoires in COVID-19. Study background: From the United States, Italy and Spain came samples of acute and convalescent COVID-19. Nucleic acid was either cDNA or gDNA, and it came from T cells, B-cell-depleted T cells, or PBMCs.

CDR3 length: 17 residues. Deletions cut 5 bases from V and 0 bases from J, with 14 bases between. Germline V gives CDR1 MNHNY, CDR2 SVGAGI (reference sequence). Original analysis: Estimated nucleated cell counts came from reference gene primer amplification. This table comes from immunoSEQ multiplex PCR, and its TCRdb copy is limited to in-frame clones, with some not included. That table is the source of V, J and clone size, and D and trimming were worked out from the DNA. The sample yields about 78,000 clones, approximately 89% seen once. V is TRBV6-6 and J is TRBJ1-6; no definite D call. Sequenced: peripheral blood. The sequence was collected from a man aged 45-60 years with active or convalescent COVID-19. Here the CDR3 DNA reads TGTGCCAGCAGTCCGCAATTGGCCAGCTCCTATAATTCACCCCTCCACTTT. This codes for CASSPQLASSYNSPLHF.